The present TCR beta chain was sequenced within a study of blood T cell repertoires in COVID-19. The authors' processing: Nucleated cell number was recorded as an estimate derived from reference gene primer amplification. Only in-frame clones appear in the TCRdb table, and some are missing; sequencing was by immunoSEQ multiplex PCR. That table supplies the V and J calls and clone size; D and trimming were determined from the DNA. Among roughly 42,000 clones listed, around 90% were seen once. This TCR was recovered from a man aged 60-69 years with acute or convalescent COVID-19. What was sequenced was peripheral blood.

DNA of the CDR3: TGTGCCAGCAGACTGGGCAGTAACTATGGCTACACCTTC. Translated, it gives CASRLGSNYGYTF. This chain links TRBV5-5 with TRBJ1-2; no reliable D call. The CDR3 has 13 amino acids. Trimming removed 5 bases from V and 1 base from J, with 9 bases in between. Germline V gene lookup returns CDR1 SGHKS and CDR2 YYEKEE (reference sequence).